Listed below are T cell receptor beta chains from one sample, sequenced in a study of cytomegalovirus exposure and HLA in healthy donors. Clones were sequenced by immunoSEQ multiplex PCR, and TCRdb holds only the in-frame ones, with some missing. The repertoire has roughly 120,000 clones, 70% to 80% of them found once; the top ten carry roughly 1.5%. What was sequenced was PBMCs. The receptor source for this set is a woman under 30 in good health and CMV-seronegative. Each CDR3 is given with its conserved first and last residue. The D gene is left open where the match is weak. Where a row states a size, it is once, few, many or the class of an expanded clone; other rows omit it.

D	J	size	V	DNA	CDR3
TRBD1	TRBJ1-2	few	TRBV28	TGTGCCAGCACTAACAGGGGGAAGGGCTACACCTTC	CASTNRGKGYTF
NA	TRBJ1-2	NA	TRBV5-4	TGTGCCAGCACCCCGGAAAGCGGGTATGGCTACACCTTC	CASTPESGYGYTF
NA	TRBJ1-2	NA	TRBV6-5	TGTGCCACCCTGGCGACAGCCGCTAACTATGGCTACACCTTC	CATLATAANYGYTF
NA	TRBJ1-2	NA	TRBV30	TGTGCCTGGAGTGTGGGCAGGGTAGATGGCTACACCTTC	CAWSVGRVDGYTF
NA	TRBJ2-7	NA	TRBV11-1	TGTGCCAGCAGCCCCGGTGAGGGTCTCTACGAGCAGTACTTC	CASSPGEGLYEQYF
TRBD1	TRBJ1-3	NA	TRBV7-8	TGTGCCAGCAGTGTATCAGGGGGCAACACCATATATTTT	CASSVSGGNTIYF
TRBD1	TRBJ1-1	NA	TRBV29-1	TGCAGCGTTGAACTGGACAGGGCAACTGAAGCTTTCTTT	CSVELDRATEAFF
NA	TRBJ1-1	NA	TRBV5-1	TGCGCCAGCAGCTCTACAGGGATCGGTGTGAACACTGAAGCTTTCTTT	CASSSTGIGVNTEAFF
NA	TRBJ1-6	NA	TRBV28	TGTGCCAGCAGATCGGGGGTTTCACCCCTCCACTTT	CASRSGVSPLHF
NA	TRBJ2-1	NA	TRBV9	TGTGCCAGCAGCGTAGAAGGGGTAGGGGGCAATGAGCAGTTCTTC	CASSVEGVGGNEQFF
TRBD1	TRBJ1-2	NA	TRBV6-1	TGTGCCAGCAGTGAAGCTTTTGGAGGGGGCCATAACTATGGCTACACCTTC	CASSEAFGGGHNYGYTF
TRBD2	TRBJ2-1	NA	TRBV5-1	TGCGCCAGCAGCCCTGGACTAGCGGGGTACAATGAGCAGTTCTTC	CASSPGLAGYNEQFF
TRBD2	TRBJ2-1	once	TRBV28	TGTGCCAGCATTCAACGGCTAGCGGACTATATCAATGAGCAGTTCTTC	CASIQRLADYINEQFF
NA	TRBJ1-6	NA	TRBV21-1	TGTGCCAGCAGCAAAGTACAGAGCTCCTATAATTCACCCCTCCACTTT	CASSKVQSSYNSPLHF
TRBD2	TRBJ2-3	NA	TRBV5-4	TGTGCCAGCAGCAGGGGACTAGCGGGGACCTCTAGCACAGATACGCAGTATTTT	CASSRGLAGTSSTDTQYF
TRBD1	TRBJ1-2	few	TRBV28	TGTGCCAGCAAACGCGGGACAGGGCCATACTATGGCTACACCTTC	CASKRGTGPYYGYTF
TRBD1	TRBJ1-1	NA	TRBV13	TGTGCCAGCAGCTTATCCGGACAGGGCGCTACTGAAGCTTTCTTT	CASSLSGQGATEAFF
TRBD1	TRBJ2-7	NA	TRBV5-4	TGTGCCAGCAGCTCGGGACAGGGGAATTACGAGCAGTACTTC	CASSSGQGNYEQYF
NA	TRBJ2-3	NA	TRBV27	TGTGCCACCCAAGGCGGGGACTTTCCCACAGATACGCAGTATTTT	CATQGGDFPTDTQYF
NA	TRBJ1-1	NA	TRBV28	TGTGCCAGCAGTTTCTTTGGGTCGGGGAACACTGAAGCTTTCTTT	CASSFFGSGNTEAFF
NA	TRBJ1-1	NA	TRBV10-1	TGCGCCAGCAGTGCAGGGGTCCACATGAACACTGAAGCTTTCTTT	CASSAGVHMNTEAFF
NA	TRBJ1-1	NA	TRBV6-1	TGTGCCAGCAGTGAATATGAGATCATGAACACTGAAGCTTTCTTT	CASSEYEIMNTEAFF
NA	TRBJ1-1	NA	TRBV19	TGTGCCAGTATAGACGGGGGGGCCACTGAAGCTTTCTTT	CASIDGGATEAFF
TRBD2	TRBJ2-7	few	TRBV13	TGTGCCAGCAGCGCGCCCGGGACTAGCGGGGGGATCTACGAGCAGTACTTC	CASSAPGTSGGIYEQYF
TRBD1	TRBJ1-5	once	TRBV30	TGTGCCTGGAGTGCCCCTATTGGACAGGTCGGCAATCAGCCCCAGCATTTT	CAWSAPIGQVGNQPQHF
TRBD1	TRBJ2-7	NA	TRBV19	TGTGCCAGTAGGATTACCCGGGACAGGGCCTACGAGCAGTACTTC	CASRITRDRAYEQYF
NA	TRBJ1-1	few	TRBV6-6	TGTGCCAGCAGTAGCCAGGACAAGAACACTGAAGCTTTCTTT	CASSSQDKNTEAFF
NA	TRBJ2-5	NA	TRBV11-2	TGTGCCAGCCGCCAGATGGGGGCCCGGCGTTGGGACCAGTACTTC	CASRQMGARRWDQYF
NA	TRBJ1-5	NA	TRBV6-5	TGTGCCAGCAGTTACACGGGGGGGGCCAATCAGCCCCAGCATTTT	CASSYTGGANQPQHF
NA	TRBJ1-5	NA	TRBV15	TGTGCCACCAGCAGAGATGTGGGGGCTAATCAGCCCCAGCATTTT	CATSRDVGANQPQHF
TRBD1	TRBJ2-3	once	TRBV11-2	TGTGCCAGCAGCTCCGGACAGGGGCCCTGGACAGATACGCAGTATTTT	CASSSGQGPWTDTQYF
TRBD2	TRBJ2-3	NA	TRBV6-1	TGTGCCAGCAGTAATACCGGGGGGGCCACAGATACGCAGTATTTT	CASSNTGGATDTQYF
NA	TRBJ1-1	NA	TRBV6-6	TGTGCCAGCAGTTACGGACAGTTGAACACTGAAGCTTTCTTT	CASSYGQLNTEAFF
NA	TRBJ1-1	NA	TRBV7-9	TGTGCCAGCAGGAGGGGAGGGGCCGTTGAAGCTTTCTTT	CASRRGGAVEAFF
NA	TRBJ2-6	NA	TRBV23-1	TGCGCCAGCAGTCAATCACTCCTCTTCCGCTCTGGGGCCAACGTCCTGACTTTC	CASSQSLLFRSGANVLTF
TRBD2	TRBJ2-5	few	TRBV7-2	TGTGCCAGCAGCTTGGCCGGATTAATAGCGGGGGGACAAGAGACCCAGTACTTC	CASSLAGLIAGGQETQYF
NA	TRBJ1-1	NA	TRBV2	TGTGCCGGGGGGGGGCAACGGAACACTGAAGCTTTCTTT	CAGGGQRNTEAFF
NA	TRBJ1-5	NA	TRBV5-1	TGCGCCAGCAGCCTACCCACTCAGCCCCAGCATTTT	CASSLPTQPQHF
NA	TRBJ1-6	once	TRBV19	TGTGCCAGTAGTGCAGGGCGCCGATCACCCCTCCACTTT	CASSAGRRSPLHF
TRBD1	TRBJ2-7	NA	TRBV19	TGTGCCAGTAGTATCGGACAGGGCCTCTCCTACGAGCAGTACTTC	CASSIGQGLSYEQYF
TRBD2	TRBJ2-5	NA	TRBV2	TGTGCCAGCAGTAAGACTAGCGGGGGGGAGACCCAGTACTTC	CASSKTSGGETQYF
NA	TRBJ2-3	once	TRBV5-1	TGCGCCAGCAGCTGGTTTTTGGATCAGACAGGTCCTGGTACGCAGTATTTT	CASSWFLDQTGPGTQYF
NA	TRBJ2-1	NA	TRBV7-9	TGTGCCAGCAGCGAACAGGGATTAGTCAATGAGCAGTTCTTC	CASSEQGLVNEQFF
TRBD1	TRBJ1-1	NA	TRBV7-8	TGTGCCAGCAGCCTAAATCCCCGACAGGGGATGAACACTGAAGCTTTCTTT	CASSLNPRQGMNTEAFF
NA	TRBJ2-7	NA	TRBV7-6	TGTGCCAGCAGCTTAGAGGCGGGGCTCTCCTACGAGCAGTACTTC	CASSLEAGLSYEQYF
TRBD1	TRBJ2-5	NA	TRBV5-6	TGTGCCAGCAGCTTCGGACAGGGGGGGGAGACCCAGTACTTC	CASSFGQGGETQYF
NA	TRBJ1-2	NA	TRBV29-1	TGCAGCGTTGCAGGGGATGTGGGGGGCTACACCTTC	CSVAGDVGGYTF
NA	TRBJ2-5	NA	TRBV9	TGTGCCAGCAGCGTAGGGGCAGGGAGGAGAGAGACCCAGTACTTC	CASSVGAGRRETQYF
NA	TRBJ1-1	few	TRBV6-1	TGTGCCAGCAGTGAATCAGGGATCAACACTGAAGCTTTCTTT	CASSESGINTEAFF
TRBD1	TRBJ1-2	few	TRBV29-1	TGCAGCGTGCGGGAACAGGGGGCCTATGGCTACACCTTC	CSVREQGAYGYTF
NA	TRBJ2-5	NA	TRBV11-2	TGTGCCAGCAGCTTTGGAGGGATGGAGACCCAGTACTTC	CASSFGGMETQYF
TRBD2	TRBJ2-3	NA	TRBV27	TGTGCCAGCAGGGGACTAGCGGGGGGCACAGATACGCAGTATTTT	CASRGLAGGTDTQYF
TRBD1	TRBJ1-1	NA	TRBV10-1	TGCGCCAGCAGTGAGTCCTACGGGGACAGGGGCCGCGATATGAACACTGAAGCTTTCTTT	CASSESYGDRGRDMNTEAFF
NA	TRBJ1-3	NA	TRBV10-1	TGCGCCAGCAGTGAGATTCGACAGACTGGAAACACCATATATTTT	CASSEIRQTGNTIYF
NA	TRBJ1-5	NA	TRBV6-1	TGTGCCAGCAGTGAATCAGGGTACGACAATCAGCCCCAGCATTTT	CASSESGYDNQPQHF